This T cell receptor beta chain appears in the sequencing data of a study of T cell changes during pregnancy in multiple sclerosis. Assay used: immunoSEQ multiplex PCR; TCRdb lists only in-frame clones, some missing. The table shows approximately 48,000 clones, with approximately 94% occurring only once. The TCR sequence derives from a female donor with multiple sclerosis, enrolled in a pregnancy study. The material sequenced was CD8+ T cells from peripheral blood mononuclear cells, taken before pregnancy.

The CDR3 region has the DNA TGTGCCAGCATCACAGGGTATGAGAATGAGCAGTTCTTC. Protein sequence: CASITGYENEQFF. This chain connects TRBV6-1 to TRBJ2-1; weak D call: TRBD1 (6 bases). V dropped 7 bases and J dropped 7 bases, with 14 bases sitting between them. Germline loops: CDR1 MNHNS, CDR2 SASEGT. The CDR3 is 13 amino acids.